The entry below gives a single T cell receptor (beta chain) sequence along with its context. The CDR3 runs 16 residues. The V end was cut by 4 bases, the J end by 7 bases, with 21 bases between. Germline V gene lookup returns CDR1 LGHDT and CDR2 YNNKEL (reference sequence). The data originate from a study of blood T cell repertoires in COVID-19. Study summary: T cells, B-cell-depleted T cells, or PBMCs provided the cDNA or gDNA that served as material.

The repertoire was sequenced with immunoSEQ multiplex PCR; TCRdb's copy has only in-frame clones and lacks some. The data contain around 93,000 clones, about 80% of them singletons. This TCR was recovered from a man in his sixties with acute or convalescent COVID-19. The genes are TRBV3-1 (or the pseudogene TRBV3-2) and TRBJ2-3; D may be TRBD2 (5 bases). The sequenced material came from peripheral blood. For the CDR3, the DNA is TGTGCCAGCAGCCTACACCCCAACGGGGATCGCAATACGCAGTATTTT. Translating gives CASSLHPNGDRNTQYF.